This T cell receptor beta chain emerged from a study of T-cell reconstitution after alpha-beta-depleted transplantation in children. A remark on this clonotype: Its antigen is unknown.

Researchers prepared the TCRbeta library using unique molecular identifiers, the study reports. One entry per CDR3 protein, called by TCRdb with MiXCR from the PCR reads. The sample contains about 830,000 distinct CDR3 sequences, roughly 15% of which appear only once. The V end was cut by 5 bases, the J end by 7 bases, with 15 bases between. The CDR3 consists of 13 residues. Study conclusions and caveats: About two months after transplant, alpha-beta T cells reportedly came from several hundred expanded graft clones. When one year had passed after transplant, most T-cell counts and diversity came from newly produced T cells.

The receptor was derived from a male patient aged 10 to 17 who had a stem cell transplant for acute lymphoblastic leukemia, so the T cells may come from the graft donor. Here the sequenced sample was PBMCs, mostly from graft donor cells, taken 360 days after TCRalphabeta/CD19-depleted stem cell transplant. The chain joins TRBV12-3 or TRBV12-4 to TRBJ2-7, with a tentative D call TRBD2 (5 bases). CDR3 coding DNA: TGTGCCAGCAGTCTTATTGGGAGTTGGGAGCAGTACTTC. Amino acids: CASSLIGSWEQYF.